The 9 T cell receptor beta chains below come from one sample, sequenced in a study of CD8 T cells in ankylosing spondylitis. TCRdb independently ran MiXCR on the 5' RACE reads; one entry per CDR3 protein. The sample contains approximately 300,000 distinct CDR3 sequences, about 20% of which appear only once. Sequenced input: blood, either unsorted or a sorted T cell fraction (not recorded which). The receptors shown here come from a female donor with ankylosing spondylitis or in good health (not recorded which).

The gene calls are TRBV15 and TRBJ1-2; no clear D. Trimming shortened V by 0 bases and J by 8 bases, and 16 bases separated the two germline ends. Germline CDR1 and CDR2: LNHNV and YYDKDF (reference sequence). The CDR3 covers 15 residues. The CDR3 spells CATSRDEVPTGGYTF. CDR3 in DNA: TGTGCCACCAGCAGAGACGAGGTCCCGACGGGGGGCTACACCTTC.

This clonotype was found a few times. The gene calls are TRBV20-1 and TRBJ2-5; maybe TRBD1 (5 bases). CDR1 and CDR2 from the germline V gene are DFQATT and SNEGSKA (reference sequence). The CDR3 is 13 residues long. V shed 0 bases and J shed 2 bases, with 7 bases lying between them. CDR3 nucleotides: TGCAGTGCTAGAGAGCCAGGGCAAGAGACCCAGTACTTC. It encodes CSAREPGQETQYF.

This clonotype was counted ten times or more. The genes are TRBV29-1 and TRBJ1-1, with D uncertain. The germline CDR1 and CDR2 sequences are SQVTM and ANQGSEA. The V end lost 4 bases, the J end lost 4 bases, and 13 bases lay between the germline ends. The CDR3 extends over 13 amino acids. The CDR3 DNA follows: TGCAGCGTTGTGGATTTTCCCCCCACTGAAGCTTTCTTT. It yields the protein CSVVDFPPTEAFF.

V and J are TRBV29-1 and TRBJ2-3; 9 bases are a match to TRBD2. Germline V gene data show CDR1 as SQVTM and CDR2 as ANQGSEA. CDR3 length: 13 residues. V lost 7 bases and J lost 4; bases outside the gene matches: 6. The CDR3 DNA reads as TGCAGCGGGGGCGGGAGGGCTTCAGATACGCAGTATTTT. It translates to CSGGGRASDTQYF.

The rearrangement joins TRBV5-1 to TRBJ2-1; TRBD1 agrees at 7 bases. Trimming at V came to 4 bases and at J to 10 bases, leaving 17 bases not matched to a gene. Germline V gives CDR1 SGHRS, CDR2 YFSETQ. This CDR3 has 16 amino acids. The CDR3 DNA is TGCGCCAGCAGCCCCCTTGCAATTTCAGGGGGAAAGGAGCAGTTCTTC. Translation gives CASSPLAISGGKEQFF.

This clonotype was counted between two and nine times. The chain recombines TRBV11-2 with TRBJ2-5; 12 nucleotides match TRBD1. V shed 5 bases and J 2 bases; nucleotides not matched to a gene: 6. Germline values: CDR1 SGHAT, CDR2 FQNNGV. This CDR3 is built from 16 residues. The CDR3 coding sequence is TGTGCCAGCAGCCGGAGGGACAGGGGGCGTCAAGAGACCCAGTACTTC. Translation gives CASSRRDRGRQETQYF.

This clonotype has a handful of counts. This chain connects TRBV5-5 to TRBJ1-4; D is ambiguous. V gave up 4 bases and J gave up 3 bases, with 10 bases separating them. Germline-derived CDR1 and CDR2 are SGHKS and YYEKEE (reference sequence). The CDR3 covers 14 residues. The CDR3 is CASSLPGANEKLFF. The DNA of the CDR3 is TGTGCCAGCAGCCTTCCGGGCGCTAATGAAAAACTGTTTTTT.

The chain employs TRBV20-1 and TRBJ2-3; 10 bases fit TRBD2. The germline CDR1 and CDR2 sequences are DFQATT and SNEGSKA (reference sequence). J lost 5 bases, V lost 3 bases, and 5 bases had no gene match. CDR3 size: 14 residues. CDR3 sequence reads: CSARALAGVDTQYF. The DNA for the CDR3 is TGCAGTGCTAGGGCCCTAGCGGGAGTAGATACGCAGTATTTT.

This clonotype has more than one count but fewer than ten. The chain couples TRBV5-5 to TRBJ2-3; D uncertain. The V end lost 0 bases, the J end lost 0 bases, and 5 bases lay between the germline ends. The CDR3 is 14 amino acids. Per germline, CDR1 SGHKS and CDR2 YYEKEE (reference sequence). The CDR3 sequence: CASSLDWSTDTQYF. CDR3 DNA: TGTGCCAGCAGCTTGGACTGGAGCACAGATACGCAGTATTTT.